One sample yielded the 22 T cell receptor beta chains listed below, sequenced in a study of blood T cell repertoires in COVID-19 (TCRdb year 2020). Receptor libraries were prepared by the immunoSEQ multiplex PCR assay. In its TCRdb copy, this immuneACCESS table keeps in-frame sequences only and misses some clones. Where compared with another copy, unresolved V genes explain less than half of these, and the others have no known cause. This sample gives some 83,000 clones in total; 70% to 90% of them show up just once. In total, the top ten clones hold about 0.51% of the sample. The specimen was peripheral blood. These receptors originate from a man aged 55 to 70 with acute or convalescent COVID-19.

This rearrangement joins TRBV11-2 to TRBJ1-1; D is undetermined. In germline, CDR1 is SGHAT, CDR2 FQNNGV. V gave up 7 bases and J gave up 1 base, with 19 bases separating them. CDR3 length: 16 residues. DNA of the CDR3: TGTGCCAGCACCTACCCCTCCCGACGGAGGAACACTGAAGCTTTCTTT. It is translated as CASTYPSRRRNTEAFF.

V and J are TRBV5-8 and TRBJ2-2; TRBD1 aligns across 8 bases. Germline V lookup: CDR1 SGHTS, CDR2 YDEGEE. Germline trimming cut 2 bases from V and 8 bases from J; bases unmatched to any gene: 8. The CDR3 extends over 15 amino acids. The DNA for the CDR3 is TGTGCCAGCAGCTTATCAGGGGGCGTGGAGGGGGAGCTGTTTTTT. It is translated as CASSLSGGVEGELFF.

The chain combines TRBV6-5 with TRBJ2-1; D possibly corresponds to TRBD2 (5 bases). V was shortened by 2 bases and J by 3 bases, with 14 bases between the two germline ends. CDR1 is MNHEY, CDR2 SVGAGI, per germline. This CDR3 region has 16 residues. The CDR3 sequence: CASSYRGPAGYNEQFF. The CDR3 nucleotides are TGTGCCAGCAGTTACCGAGGGCCTGCTGGCTACAATGAGCAGTTCTTC.

The rearrangement uses TRBV9 and TRBJ2-3, with D possibly matching TRBD2 (6 bases). The V gene's germline CDR1 is SGDLS and CDR2 YYNGEE. The CDR3 contains 15 residues. V dropped 0 bases and J dropped 4 bases, with 12 bases sitting between them. CDR3 amino acids: CASSVGRVRSDTQYF. In DNA, the CDR3 is TGTGCCAGCAGCGTAGGGAGGGTCCGGTCAGATACGCAGTATTTT.

The chain joins TRBV20-1 to TRBJ2-3, with 9 bases aligning to TRBD2. This CDR3 is 11 amino acids long. Germline-derived CDR1 and CDR2 are DFQATT and SNEGSKA (reference sequence). Trimming at V came to 5 bases and at J to 9 bases, leaving 3 bases not matched to a gene. DNA of the CDR3: TGCAGTGCTTTTAGCGGGGGAACGCAGTATTTT. This encodes CSAFSGGTQYF.

The chain is built from TRBV5-4 and TRBJ1-2; possible D gene TRBD1, 5 bases. Germline V gene lookup returns CDR1 SGHNT and CDR2 YYREEE (reference sequence). V lost 2 bases to trimming and J lost 1 base, with 12 bases between them. This CDR3 contains 15 residues. For the CDR3, the DNA is TGTGCCAGCAGCTTCGAGGGGAGGGTTAACTATGGCTACACCTTC. This sequence encodes CASSFEGRVNYGYTF.

The chain couples TRBV12-5 to TRBJ1-5; D might be TRBD1 (6 bases). The CDR3 contains 15 residues. Germline V CDR1 and CDR2: LGHNT, FRNRAP. Trimming removed 1 base at V and 6 bases at J, with 13 bases between. The CDR3 here is CASGLGDPRGQPQHF. The CDR3 region has the DNA TGTGCTAGTGGTTTGGGGGACCCCAGGGGTCAGCCCCAGCATTTT.

The J gene is TRBJ2-7, the V gene TRBV5-6, with TRBD2 matching 14 bases. V lost 4 bases to trimming and J lost 0 bases; unmatched junction nucleotides: 9. Germline lookup yields CDR1 SGHDT and CDR2 YYEEEE. The CDR3 is 18 residues long. CDR3 region: CASSTFPGTSGSSYEQYF. The CDR3 bases are TGTGCCAGCAGCACATTTCCAGGGACTAGCGGGAGCTCCTACGAGCAGTACTTC.

The chain has TRBV30 and TRBJ2-1; D is possibly TRBD2 (6 bases). Germline lookup yields CDR1 GTSNPN and CDR2 SVGIG (reference sequence). The CDR3 loop spans 19 amino acids. V gave up 2 bases and J gave up 0 bases, with 23 bases separating them. The CDR3 DNA is TGTGCCTGGAGTTCCGGTTGGGCTAGCGAGTCTTTCTCCTACAATGAGCAGTTCTTC. Translation gives CAWSSGWASESFSYNEQFF.

The chain employs TRBV30 and TRBJ1-3; 9 positions match TRBD1. Per germline, CDR1 GTSNPN and CDR2 SVGIG (reference sequence). V lost 3 bases to trimming and J lost 2 bases; unmatched junction nucleotides: 2. The CDR3 runs to 14 residues. The CDR3 sequence: CAWRGQGTGNTIYF. The CDR3 DNA reads as TGTGCCTGGAGGGGACAGGGAACTGGAAACACCATATATTTT.

The chain couples TRBV11-2 to TRBJ2-7; the D gene is possibly TRBD1 (5 bases). The CDR3 contains 14 residues. CDR1 and CDR2 (germline): SGHAT, FQNNGV. Trimming left V 0 bases short and J 5 bases short, with 11 bases between. CDR3 nucleotide sequence: TGTGCCAGCAGCTTAGATTGGCAGGGCCACGAGCAGTACTTC. Its protein is CASSLDWQGHEQYF.

This rearrangement joins TRBV19 to TRBJ2-5; tentative D call: TRBD2 (5 bases). This CDR3 is built from 14 residues. Deletions cut 3 bases from V and 1 base from J, with 9 bases between. The germline V gene has CDR1 LNHDA and CDR2 SQIVND (reference sequence). The CDR3 loop is CASSMEAAQETQYF. In DNA form, the CDR3 reads TGTGCCAGTAGTATGGAGGCAGCCCAAGAGACCCAGTACTTC.

In this sample, this clone turned up once. The gene calls are TRBV5-6 and TRBJ2-2, with no clear D. Germline lookup yields CDR1 SGHDT and CDR2 YYEEEE. V was shortened by 5 bases and J by 6 bases, with 23 bases between the two germline ends. The CDR3 has 17 residues. For the CDR3, the DNA is TGTGCCAGCAGTCCTGAGCCCCAGAGCGTAGGCTCCGGGGAGCTGTTTTTT. It is translated as CASSPEPQSVGSGELFF. The full variable domain, with the rest looked up from reference TRBV5-6 and TRBJ2-2, is DAGVTQSPTHLIKTRGQQVTLRCSPKSGHDTVSWYQQALGQGPQFIFQYYEEEERQRGNFPDRFSGHQFPNYSSELNVNALLLGDSALYLCASSPEPQSVGSGELFFGEGSRLTVL.

The chain recombines TRBV4-1 with TRBJ2-7, with 9 bases aligning to TRBD1. CDR3 length: 16 residues. Germline CDR1 MGHRA, CDR2 YSYEKL. Losses at the gene ends were 0 bases for V and 4 bases for J; bases not matched to a gene: 7. CDR3 region: CASSQDLSGQGYEQYF. Here the CDR3 DNA reads TGCGCCAGCAGCCAAGATCTTTCGGGACAGGGATACGAGCAGTACTTC.

The rearrangement links TRBV19 to TRBJ1-3; D uncertain. The CDR3 is 12 amino acids. The germline CDR1 and CDR2 sequences are LNHDA and SQIVND (reference sequence). Between the trimmed V and J ends, which lost 7 bases and 2 bases, there was a span of 6 bases. CDR3 sequence (DNA): TGTGCCAGTATCGGGGCTGGAAACACCATATATTTT. This codes for CASIGAGNTIYF.

The chain carries TRBV4-2 and TRBJ2-1; 7 bases agree with TRBD2. V gave up 0 bases and J gave up 2 bases; unmatched junction bases: 7. Germline lookup yields CDR1 LGHNA and CDR2 YNFKEQ. This CDR3 is built from 17 residues. This CDR3 is CASSQEGGGTPYNEQFF. CDR3 DNA sequence: TGTGCCAGCAGCCAAGAAGGCGGGGGAACCCCCTACAATGAGCAGTTCTTC.

V is TRBV27 and J is TRBJ1-2; 8 positions match TRBD1. CDR1 MNHEY and CDR2 SMNVEV come from the germline V gene (reference sequence). J lost 4 bases, V lost 2 bases, and 6 bases had no gene match. This CDR3 has 15 amino acids. CDR3 coding DNA: TGTGCCAGCAGTTTAACCCGAACAGGGGGCTATGGCTACACCTTC. This sequence encodes CASSLTRTGGYGYTF.

This chain connects TRBV5-1 to TRBJ2-5; 7 bases map to TRBD1. The CDR3 loop spans 14 amino acids. The junction had 1 base not matched to a gene; V was cut back by 0 bases and J by 2 bases. Germline V gene lookup returns CDR1 SGHRS and CDR2 YFSETQ. The CDR3 is CASSLVQGQETQYF. The CDR3 nucleotides are TGCGCCAGCAGCTTGGTACAGGGGCAAGAGACCCAGTACTTC.

CDR3 nucleotides: TGCGCCAGCAGCTATTCGACAGGGGGTGAAGCTTTCTTT. Its translation: CASSYSTGGEAFF. This sequence joins TRBV5-1 and TRBJ1-1, with 9 bases fitting TRBD1. Germline CDR1 reads SGHRS; CDR2 reads YFSETQ. CDR3 length: 13 amino acids. The J segment lost 7 bases and the V segment lost 3 bases, leaving 4 bases of the junction unmatched.

This chain links TRBV19 with TRBJ2-5, with D hard to call. The CDR3 loop spans 15 amino acids. Germline CDR1 LNHDA, CDR2 SQIVND (reference sequence). Trimming removed 5 bases at V and 5 bases at J, with 18 bases between. The CDR3 is CASSSTGDGWETQYF. The CDR3 DNA reads as TGTGCCAGTAGTTCTACTGGAGACGGTTGGGAGACCCAGTACTTC.

The V gene is TRBV7-2, the J gene TRBJ2-2; D remains unclear. The germline V and J ends were trimmed by 3 bases and 3 bases, with 8 bases remaining between them. CDR3 length equals 14 residues. In germline, CDR1 is SGHTA, CDR2 FQGNSA. CDR3 nucleotide sequence: TGTGCCAGCAGCTTCGGTTTTGACACCGGGGAGCTGTTTTTT. This sequence encodes CASSFGFDTGELFF. Variable domain in full (rest from reference TRBV7-2 and TRBJ2-2): GAGVSQSPSNKVTEKGKDVELRCDPISGHTALYWYRQSLGQGLEFLIYFQGNSAPDKSGLPSDRFSAERTGGSVSTLTIQRTQQEDSAVYLCASSFGFDTGELFFGEGSRLTVL.

The chain has TRBV29-1 and TRBJ2-5; 13 bases fit TRBD2. Trimming took 1 base from V and 5 from J; bases not matched to a gene: 4. This CDR3 is 15 amino acids long. CDR1 and CDR2 (germline): SQVTM, ANQGSEA. The chain's CDR3 is CSVEGTSGSRETQYF. The CDR3 DNA reads as TGCAGCGTTGAAGGGACTAGCGGGAGTAGGGAGACCCAGTACTTC.